The TCR beta chain described here comes from a study of blood T cell repertoires in COVID-19. Germline CDR1 KGHSH, CDR2 LQKENI. There are 15 residues in the CDR3. V shed 4 bases and J 4 bases; nucleotides not matched to a gene: 6. TCRdb keeps only in-frame clones here, not all; method: immunoSEQ multiplex PCR. The sample has 150,000 or so clones, about 81% seen once; the top ten hold under 13%. The sample comprised peripheral blood. This TCR was sampled from a human donor in a cohort sampled during active COVID-19. The chain recombines TRBV18 with TRBJ1-1, with TRBD1 matching over 10 bases. CDR3 sequence reads: CASSLGRTGGTEAFF. CDR3 coding DNA: TGTGCCAGCTCACTAGGACGGACAGGGGGCACTGAAGCTTTCTTT.